Following are 7 T cell receptor beta chains from one sample sequenced in a study of T-cell reconstitution after alpha-beta-depleted transplantation in children. Unique molecular identifiers were built into the TCRbeta library. Each CDR3 protein gets one entry after TCRdb re-called the PCR reads with MiXCR. The sample consists of about 260,000 distinct CDR3 sequences, around 7.8% of them appearing once. Sequencing used PBMCs, mostly from graft donor cells, obtained 180 days after TCRalphabeta/CD19-depleted stem cell transplant. These receptors were taken from a male patient younger than 18 who had a stem cell transplant for acute lymphoblastic leukemia, so the T cells may come from the graft donor.

This clonotype was detected many times. The rearrangement links TRBV28 to TRBJ2-5; 7 bases map to TRBD1. V shed 7 bases and J 5 bases; nucleotides not matched to a gene: 10. The CDR3 loop spans 14 amino acids. Germline V lookup: CDR1 MDHEN, CDR2 SYDVKM. The CDR3 loop is CASTPPGQMETQYF. CDR3 bases: TGTGCCAGCACCCCACCGGGACAGATGGAGACCCAGTACTTC.

The chain combines TRBV12-3 or TRBV12-4 with TRBJ2-5; 9 positions agree with TRBD2. V was pared by 7 bases and J by 3 bases, with 6 bases of the junction left unmatched. The CDR3 extends over 14 amino acids. The CDR3 DNA sequence: TGTGCCAGCACGAGGAGACTAGCGGAAGAGACCCAGTACTTC. It specifies CASTRRLAEETQYF.

This clonotype has at least ten counts. The chain is built from TRBV12-5 and TRBJ2-1; 11 nucleotides agree with TRBD1. The V segment lost 4 bases and the J segment 6 bases; nucleotides outside the gene matches: 2. The CDR3 is 14 residues long. Germline lookup yields CDR1 LGHNT and CDR2 FRNRAP. The CDR3 region has the DNA TGTGCTAGTGGTTCAGGGACAGGGGGCAATGAGCAGTTCTTC. Its protein product is CASGSGTGGNEQFF.

Remarks on this clonotype: A clone one base away is much larger, so this may be a read error. This CDR3 is CASSDGQAASPLHF. In DNA, the CDR3 is TGTGCCAGCAGCGACGGACAGGCGGCCTCACCCCTCCACTTT. The rearrangement joins TRBV7-9 to TRBJ1-6; TRBD1 aligns across 7 bases. Germline lookup yields CDR1 SEHNR and CDR2 FQNEAQ (reference sequence). Losses at the gene ends were 5 bases for V and 10 bases for J; bases not matched to a gene: 8. The CDR3 is made up of 14 amino acids.

The rearrangement joins TRBV12-3 or TRBV12-4 to TRBJ2-1; TRBD2 aligns across 8 bases. V was pared by 0 bases and J by 6 bases, with 4 bases of the junction left unmatched. The CDR3 has 15 residues. CDR3 residues: CASSLAGLAPNEQFF. The DNA for the CDR3 is TGTGCCAGCAGTTTAGCAGGACTAGCCCCCAATGAGCAGTTCTTC.

On this clonotype: This could be a read error, since a much larger clone is one nucleotide away. The J gene is TRBJ2-1, the V gene TRBV6-5; no clear D. Germline values: CDR1 MNHEY, CDR2 SVGAGI. The CDR3 extends over 11 amino acids. The CDR3 coding sequence is TGTGCCATCAGTTACGGGCCCCTGCAGTTCTTC. It yields the protein CAISYGPLQFF.

This clonotype was detected many times. The rearrangement uses TRBV18 and TRBJ2-3; D may be TRBD1 (6 bases). The CDR3 has 14 residues. Between the trimmed V and J ends, which lost 5 bases and 5 bases, there was a span of 14 bases. Germline CDR1 is KGHSH and CDR2 is LQKENI. CDR3 region: CASSSYRAVDTQYF. CDR3 nucleotides: TGTGCCAGCTCATCATACAGGGCCGTAGATACGCAGTATTTT.